The 27 T cell receptor beta chains below come from one sample, sequenced in a study of cytomegalovirus exposure and HLA in healthy donors. 60 Vbeta and 13 Jbeta primers were used in PCR. Sequencing was performed with immunoSEQ multiplex PCR; in TCRdb, only in-frame clones are kept and a portion is missing. Of roughly 180,000 clones in the sample, about 80% were seen once. The sequenced material came from PBMCs. The receptors come from a man aged 25 to 45 in good health and CMV-seronegative.

V gene TRBV7-8 combines with J gene TRBJ1-4, with no clear D. V lost 1 base, J lost 5 bases, and 5 bases lay in between. Germline V gene lookup returns CDR1 SGHVS and CDR2 FQNEAQ. CDR3 length: 13 residues. The CDR3: CASSLGGNEKLFF. In DNA, the CDR3 is TGTGCCAGCAGCTTAGGTGGCAATGAAAAACTGTTTTTT.

This clone was seen a few times. This chain connects TRBV29-1 to TRBJ2-7, with D hard to call. V was pared by 4 bases and J by 5 bases, with 9 bases between. The CDR3 totals 11 residues. Germline lookup yields CDR1 SQVTM and CDR2 ANQGSEA. This chain's CDR3 is CSVATDHEQYF. CDR3 nucleotide sequence: TGCAGCGTTGCAACAGACCACGAGCAGTACTTC.

The chain links TRBV7-2 to TRBJ1-2; TRBD1 aligns across 12 bases. The CDR3 has 16 residues. CDR1 SGHTA and CDR2 FQGNSA come from the germline V gene. The V gene end was trimmed by 3 bases and the J gene end by 6 bases; junction bases not matched to a gene: 8. In DNA, the CDR3 is TGTGCCAGCAGCTTGCTACCGGGACAGGGGGCAGATGGCTACACCTTC. Residues: CASSLLPGQGADGYTF.

V gene TRBV4-2 combines with J gene TRBJ2-3; a weak D match, TRBD2 (6 bases). The germline CDR1 and CDR2 sequences are LGHNA and YNFKEQ. This CDR3 has 13 amino acids. V was trimmed by 0 bases and J by 9 bases, leaving 10 bases between them. DNA of the CDR3: TGTGCCAGCAGCCAAGATCGGCGGGAAACGCAGTATTTT. As protein: CASSQDRRETQYF.

The V gene is TRBV7-2, the J gene TRBJ2-7; 8 positions match TRBD2. CDR3 length: 16 residues. V lost 1 base to trimming and J lost 4 bases; unmatched junction nucleotides: 9. The germline gives CDR1 SGHTA, CDR2 FQGNSA. CDR3 bases: TGTGCCAGCAGCTTAGGAGCCCCGGGACTAGTTTACGAGCAGTACTTC. Protein sequence: CASSLGAPGLVYEQYF.

This chain connects TRBV6-1 to TRBJ2-7, with 8 bases identical to TRBD1. The CDR3 sequence is 13 residues long. J lost 3 bases, V lost 3 bases, and 1 base had no gene match. Germline V gene lookup returns CDR1 MNHNS and CDR2 SASEGT. CDR3: CASSDGQGYEQYF. The CDR3 region has the DNA TGTGCCAGCAGTGACGGACAGGGCTACGAGCAGTACTTC.

This clone was detected a few times. J is TRBJ2-1 and V is TRBV27, with D perhaps TRBD1 (6 bases). V lost 5 bases, J lost 8 bases, and 10 bases lay in between. This CDR3 is 12 amino acids long. The germline V gene has CDR1 MNHEY and CDR2 SMNVEV (reference sequence). The CDR3 region is CASSHQGYEQFF. The CDR3 region has the DNA TGTGCCAGCAGTCATCAGGGGTATGAGCAGTTCTTC.

This clone was counted only a few times. The chain carries TRBV2 and TRBJ2-6, with D possibly TRBD2 on 6 matching bases. CDR3 length equals 16 residues. The germline gives CDR1 SNHLY, CDR2 FYNNEI. V was clipped by 4 bases and J by 0 bases, with 10 bases between them. DNA for the CDR3: TGTGCCAGCAGTGCCCTGGGAGGCTCTGGGGCCAACGTCCTGACTTTC. Its translation: CASSALGGSGANVLTF.

V and J are TRBV7-9 and TRBJ1-6; D may be TRBD1 (5 bases). This CDR3 spans 16 amino acids. V was clipped by 6 bases and J by 10 bases, with 22 bases between them. The germline gives CDR1 SEHNR, CDR2 FQNEAQ (reference sequence). DNA of the CDR3: TGTGCCAGCAGGCCCGATCTATGGGGGGAGTTCTCACCCCTCCACTTT. It codes for CASRPDLWGEFSPLHF.

This chain connects TRBV15 to TRBJ2-3, with TRBD2 matching 7 bases. Trimming removed 6 bases from V and 0 bases from J; junction bases left unmatched: 15. Per germline, CDR1 LNHNV and CDR2 YYDKDF (reference sequence). The CDR3 spans 18 residues. This chain's CDR3 is CATRGGMLHNFSTDTQYF. The DNA for the CDR3 is TGTGCCACCAGGGGGGGGATGCTCCACAACTTTAGCACAGATACGCAGTATTTT.

This chain joins TRBV29-1 and TRBJ2-3, with D hard to call. Germline V gene lookup returns CDR1 SQVTM and CDR2 ANQGSEA. With 0 bases removed from V and 1 base from J, the gap between germline ends came to 11 bases. This CDR3 spans 15 amino acids. CDR3 sequence (DNA): TGCAGCGTTGAAGACGGCTGGCAGGGCACAGATACGCAGTATTTT. It encodes CSVEDGWQGTDTQYF.

V usage is TRBV5-1 and J usage is TRBJ2-2, with TRBD2 matching over 12 bases. This CDR3 region has 17 residues. Per the germline V gene, CDR1 is SGHRS and CDR2 is YFSETQ. Trimming cost V 3 bases and J 6 bases; bases outside gene matches: 9. CDR3 amino acids: CASSSGTSGLTAGELFF. CDR3 coding DNA: TGCGCCAGCAGCTCCGGGACTAGCGGGTTAACGGCCGGGGAGCTGTTTTTT.

This clone has only a few counts. The chain combines TRBV2 with TRBJ2-3, with 7 bases identical to TRBD1. Germline CDR1 SNHLY, CDR2 FYNNEI. V shed 4 bases, J shed 6 bases, and the junction held 7 bases outside the gene matches. There are 14 residues in the CDR3. In DNA, the CDR3 is TGTGCCAGCAGTGCCGACAGGGCTTATGATACGCAGTATTTT. It translates to CASSADRAYDTQYF.

The chain has TRBV19 and TRBJ2-3, with D possibly being TRBD2 (6 bases). The CDR3 consists of 17 residues. Germline V CDR1 and CDR2: LNHDA, SQIVND (reference sequence). Deletions cut 0 bases from V and 6 bases from J, with 19 bases between. CDR3 in DNA: TGTGCCAGTAGTATAGATCTGGGCTCGACTAGGTCGGATACGCAGTATTTT. It is translated as CASSIDLGSTRSDTQYF.

The J gene is TRBJ2-7, the V gene TRBV29-1; possibly TRBD1 for D (6 bases). The CDR3 extends over 15 amino acids. Germline lookup yields CDR1 SQVTM and CDR2 ANQGSEA. The V and J ends lost 0 bases and 0 bases respectively, with 12 bases between them. DNA for the CDR3: TGCAGCGTTGAAGACGGCAGGGGCCTCTCCTACGAGCAGTACTTC. Translation: CSVEDGRGLSYEQYF.

This clone was seen a few times. This rearrangement joins TRBV6-1 to TRBJ2-7; weak D call: TRBD1 (6 bases). The V gene lost 6 bases and the J gene lost 3 bases, with 15 bases spanning the gap. This CDR3 contains 14 residues. Looked up from germline, CDR1 is MNHNS and CDR2 is SASEGT. In DNA, the CDR3 is TGTGCCAGCAGACCAACCGGGACAAGCTACGAGCAGTACTTC. Translated: CASRPTGTSYEQYF.

V usage is TRBV7-3 and J usage is TRBJ2-1, with 13 bases that match TRBD2. The CDR3 is made up of 14 amino acids. With V trimmed by 10 bases and J by 8 bases, 8 bases remained unmatched. Germline CDR1 reads SGHTA; CDR2 reads FQGTGA. CDR3 bases: TGTGCCACAGCCACTAGCGGGGGGGCCGATGAGCAGTTCTTC. It translates to CATATSGGADEQFF.

V is TRBV4-2 and J is TRBJ2-3, with D tentatively TRBD2 (5 bases). Trimming took 1 base from V and 0 from J, leaving 11 bases between them. The CDR3 contains 16 residues. Germline V gene data show CDR1 as LGHNA and CDR2 as YNFKEQ. CDR3 loop: CASSQVSGVSTDTQYF. The CDR3 bases are TGTGCCAGCAGCCAAGTATCCGGGGTTAGCACAGATACGCAGTATTTT.

The V call is TRBV14, the J call TRBJ2-3, with TRBD1 matching 9 bases. The CDR3 runs 16 residues. Trimming removed 4 bases from V and 4 bases from J; junction bases left unmatched: 9. Germline V CDR1 and CDR2: SGHDN, FVKESK. DNA of the CDR3: TGTGCCAGCAGCCCCTACAGGGGGCAATGGGCAGATACGCAGTATTTT. Translated: CASSPYRGQWADTQYF.

This clone was seen once. This chain joins TRBV5-1 and TRBJ1-2; the D gene is possibly TRBD1 (5 bases). The germline gives CDR1 SGHRS, CDR2 YFSETQ. Trimming pared 3 bases from V and 3 bases from J, leaving 18 bases between. The CDR3 totals 16 residues. CDR3 in amino acids: CASSSGGRSGDYGYTF. CDR3 DNA sequence: TGCGCCAGCAGCTCGGGGGGGAGGTCCGGGGACTATGGCTACACCTTC.

The CDR3 sequence: CASSPVGTGNEAFF. The CDR3 region has the DNA TGTGCCAGCTCACCAGTAGGGACAGGGAATGAAGCTTTCTTT. This rearrangement joins TRBV18 to TRBJ1-1; TRBD1 matches at 9 bases. V lost 2 bases and J lost 7; bases outside the gene matches: 5. CDR3 size: 14 residues. Germline CDR1 KGHSH, CDR2 LQKENI.

This chain links TRBV9 with TRBJ2-5; 7 bases agree with TRBD2. After removal of 3 bases from V and 5 bases from J, the junction contained 7 bases not matched to a gene. The CDR3 covers 14 residues. The V gene's germline CDR1 is SGDLS and CDR2 YYNGEE. The CDR3 sequence is CASSERGSGETQYF. DNA of the CDR3: TGTGCCAGCAGCGAGAGGGGTAGCGGGGAGACCCAGTACTTC. Drawing the rest from reference TRBV9 and TRBJ2-5, the complete variable domain is DSGVTQTPKHLITATGQRVTLRCSPRSGDLSVYWYQQSLDQGLQFLIQYYNGEERAKGNILERFSAQQFPDLHSELNLSSLELGDSALYFCASSERGSGETQYFGPGTRLLVL.

This clone was seen more than once but under ten times. The chain joins TRBV2 to TRBJ2-5; TRBD1 might be the D (5 bases). The J call may be faulty, since TRBJ2-7 better matches the DNA end. Germline V gene data show CDR1 as SNHLY and CDR2 as FYNNEI. The CDR3 is 15 amino acids. The CDR3 reads CASSEGPGMTYEQYF. CDR3 in DNA: TGTGCCAGCAGTGAAGGGCCAGGGATGACCTACGAGCAGTACTTC.

This clone was picked up one time. The V gene is TRBV4-2, the J gene TRBJ2-5; 12 bases line up with TRBD1. CDR1 is LGHNA and CDR2 is YNFKEQ in the germline V gene. This CDR3 has 16 residues. J gave up 5 bases and V 1 base, and 5 bases lay outside the gene matches. CDR3 nucleotide sequence: TGTGCCAGCAGCCAAGTTGGGACAGGGGGCGGGGAGACCCAGTACTTC. Protein: CASSQVGTGGGETQYF.

The V and J genes are TRBV7-2 and TRBJ2-5, with no clear D. CDR3 length: 15 residues. V was trimmed by 2 bases and J by 2 bases, leaving 12 bases between them. CDR1 is SGHTA and CDR2 is FQGNSA in the germline V gene. The CDR3 loop reads CASSLQVSWQETQYF. Written as DNA, the CDR3 is TGTGCCAGCAGCTTACAGGTATCTTGGCAAGAGACCCAGTACTTC.

The rearrangement uses TRBV2 and TRBJ1-3; D remains ambiguous. CDR1 and CDR2 (germline): SNHLY, FYNNEI. Trimming removed 6 bases from V and 0 bases from J, with 15 bases in between. The CDR3 contains 16 residues. DNA for the CDR3: TGTGCCAGCAGCCTCACTTCGGGAGCCTCTGGAAACACCATATATTTT. Translated: CASSLTSGASGNTIYF.

This clone came up a few times. J is TRBJ2-5 and V is TRBV29-1, with 13 bases identical to TRBD2. The germline CDR1 and CDR2 sequences are SQVTM and ANQGSEA. The junction had 1 base not matched to a gene; V was cut back by 1 base and J by 5 bases. The CDR3 totals 14 residues. The CDR3 region has the DNA TGCAGCGTTGAAGGGACTAGCGGGAGTGAGACCCAGTACTTC. This codes for CSVEGTSGSETQYF.